The clone carrying this TCR beta chain was counted ten times or more. Antigen unknown. V lost 5 bases and J lost 4; bases outside the gene matches: 7. The germline V gene has CDR1 SGHTA and CDR2 FQGNSA. The CDR3 totals 15 residues. The sample comes from a study of T cells after yellow fever vaccination. Study-wide results and caveats: High-abundance clonotypes from the bulk population could contaminate FACS-sorted repertoires. Post-booster repertoires again held most primary-vaccination clones (approximately 96% CD4, over 80% CD8). The appearance of a small share of clonotypes in both CD4 and CD8 compartments was observed.

TCRdb reanalysed the 5' RACE reads using MiXCR and keeps one entry per CDR3 protein. The sample consists of around 600,000 distinct CDR3 sequences, about 12% of them appearing once. This sequence joins TRBV7-2 and TRBJ1-5, with 8 bases lining up with TRBD1. The sequences come from PBMCs, collected on the day of the yellow fever booster vaccination. This TCR derives from a man aged 25-45 years who received the YFV17D yellow fever vaccine. CDR3 sequence: CASSAGTGSNQPQHF. CDR3 coding DNA: TGTGCCAGCAGCGCCGGGACAGGCAGTAATCAGCCCCAGCATTTT.